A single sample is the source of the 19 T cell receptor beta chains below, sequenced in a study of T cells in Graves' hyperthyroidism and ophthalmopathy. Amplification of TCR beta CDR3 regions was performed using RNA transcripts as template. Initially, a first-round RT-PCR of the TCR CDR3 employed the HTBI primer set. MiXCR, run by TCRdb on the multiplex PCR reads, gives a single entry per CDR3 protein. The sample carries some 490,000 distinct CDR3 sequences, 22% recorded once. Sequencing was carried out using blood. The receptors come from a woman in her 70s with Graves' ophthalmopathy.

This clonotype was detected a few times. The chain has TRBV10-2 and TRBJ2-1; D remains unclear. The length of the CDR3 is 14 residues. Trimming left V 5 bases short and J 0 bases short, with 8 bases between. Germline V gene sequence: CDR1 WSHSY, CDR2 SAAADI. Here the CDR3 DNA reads TGCGCCAGCAGTATTGGCGACTCCTACAATGAGCAGTTCTTC. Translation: CASSIGDSYNEQFF.

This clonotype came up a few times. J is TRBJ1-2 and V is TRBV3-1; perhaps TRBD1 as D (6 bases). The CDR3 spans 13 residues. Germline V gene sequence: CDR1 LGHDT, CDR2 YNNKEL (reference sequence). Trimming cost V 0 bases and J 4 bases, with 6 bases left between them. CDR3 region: CASSQEGAYGYTF. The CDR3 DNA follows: TGTGCCAGCAGCCAAGAGGGGGCCTATGGCTACACCTTC. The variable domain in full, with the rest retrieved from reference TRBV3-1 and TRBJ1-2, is DTAVSQTPKYLVTQMGNDKSIKCEQNLGHDTMYWYKQDSKKFLKIMFSYNNKELIINETVPNRFSPKSPDKAHLNLHINSLELGDSAVYFCASSQEGAYGYTFGSGTRLTVV.

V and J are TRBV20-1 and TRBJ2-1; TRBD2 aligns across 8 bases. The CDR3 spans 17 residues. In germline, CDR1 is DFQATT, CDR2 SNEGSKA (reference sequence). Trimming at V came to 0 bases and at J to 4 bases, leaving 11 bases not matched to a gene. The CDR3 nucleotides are TGCAGTGCTAGAGATCGGCGGGCTAGCGGGCGGTACAATGAGCAGTTCTTC. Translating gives CSARDRRASGRYNEQFF.

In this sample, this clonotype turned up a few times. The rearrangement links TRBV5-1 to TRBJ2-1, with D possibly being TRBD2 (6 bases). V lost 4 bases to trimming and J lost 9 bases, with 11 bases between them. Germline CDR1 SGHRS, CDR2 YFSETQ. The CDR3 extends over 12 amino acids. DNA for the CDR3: TGCGCCAGCAGCCTGGAGGGTATTGAGCAGTTCTTC. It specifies CASSLEGIEQFF. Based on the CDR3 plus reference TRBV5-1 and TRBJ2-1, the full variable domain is KAGVTQTPRYLIKTRGQQVTLSCSPISGHRSVSWYQQTPGQGLQFLFEYFSETQRNKGNFPGRFSGRQFSNSRSEMNVSTLELGDSALYLCASSLEGIEQFFGPGTRLTVL.

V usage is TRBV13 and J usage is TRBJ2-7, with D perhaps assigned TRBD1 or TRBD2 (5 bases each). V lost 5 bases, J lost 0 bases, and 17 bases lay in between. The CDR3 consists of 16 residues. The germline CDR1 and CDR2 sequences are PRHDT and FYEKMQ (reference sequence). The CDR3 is CASSRGPSVLSYEQYF. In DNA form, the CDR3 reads TGTGCCAGCAGCCGGGGACCGAGCGTACTCTCCTACGAGCAGTACTTC.

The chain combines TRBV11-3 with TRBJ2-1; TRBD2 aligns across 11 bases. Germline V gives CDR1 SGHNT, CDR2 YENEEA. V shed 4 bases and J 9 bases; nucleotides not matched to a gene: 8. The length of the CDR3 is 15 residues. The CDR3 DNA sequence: TGTGCCAGCAGCTGGGGGACTAGCGGAACCTTTGAGCAGTTCTTC. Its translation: CASSWGTSGTFEQFF.

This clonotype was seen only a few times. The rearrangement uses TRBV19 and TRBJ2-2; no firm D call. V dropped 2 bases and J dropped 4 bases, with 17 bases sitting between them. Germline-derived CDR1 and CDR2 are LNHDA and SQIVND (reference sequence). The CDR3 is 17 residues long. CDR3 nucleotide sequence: TGTGCCAGTAGTATACGACCCACCCCCCGGACCACCGGGGAGCTGTTTTTT. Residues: CASSIRPTPRTTGELFF.

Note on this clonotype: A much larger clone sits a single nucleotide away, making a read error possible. CDR3 residues: CSLEEVRGNEAFF. CDR3 in DNA: TGCAGCCTTGAAGAGGTGCGCGGCAATGAAGCTTTCTTT. This chain joins TRBV29-1 and TRBJ1-1, with D unresolved. CDR1 and CDR2 from the germline V gene are SQVTM and ANQGSEA. The CDR3 spans 13 residues.

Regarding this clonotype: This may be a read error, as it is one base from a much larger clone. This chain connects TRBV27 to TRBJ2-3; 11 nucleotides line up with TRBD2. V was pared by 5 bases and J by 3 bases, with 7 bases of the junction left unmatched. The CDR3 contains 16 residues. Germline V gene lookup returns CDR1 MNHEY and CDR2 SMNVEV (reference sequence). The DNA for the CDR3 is TGTGCCAGCAGTCGGTGGGCTAGCGGGAGGACAGATACGCAGTATTTT. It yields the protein CASSRWASGRTDTQYF.

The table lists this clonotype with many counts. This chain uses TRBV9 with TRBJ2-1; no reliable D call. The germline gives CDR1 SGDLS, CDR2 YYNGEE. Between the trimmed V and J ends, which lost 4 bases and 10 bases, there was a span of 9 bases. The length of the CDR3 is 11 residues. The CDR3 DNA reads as TGTGCCAGCAGCAGACAAGGGGAGCAGTTCTTC. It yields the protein CASSRQGEQFF.

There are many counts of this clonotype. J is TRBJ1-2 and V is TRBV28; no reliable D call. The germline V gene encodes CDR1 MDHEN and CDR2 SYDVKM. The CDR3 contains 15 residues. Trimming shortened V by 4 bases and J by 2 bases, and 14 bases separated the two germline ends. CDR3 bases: TGTGCCAGCAGTTCACATACAGTGGAAAACTATGGCTACACCTTC. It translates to CASSSHTVENYGYTF.

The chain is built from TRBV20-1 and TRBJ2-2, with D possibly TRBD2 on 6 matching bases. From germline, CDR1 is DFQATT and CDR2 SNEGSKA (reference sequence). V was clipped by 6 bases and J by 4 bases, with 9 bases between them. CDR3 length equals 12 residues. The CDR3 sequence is CSAGGGTGELFF. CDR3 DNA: TGCAGTGCGGGGGGTGGCACCGGGGAGCTGTTTTTT.

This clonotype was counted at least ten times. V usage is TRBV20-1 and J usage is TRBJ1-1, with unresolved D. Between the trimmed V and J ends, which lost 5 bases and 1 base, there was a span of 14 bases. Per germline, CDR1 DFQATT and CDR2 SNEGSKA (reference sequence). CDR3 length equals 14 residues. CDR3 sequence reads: CSAPRGRRNTEAFF. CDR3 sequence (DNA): TGCAGTGCTCCGAGAGGGCGGAGGAACACTGAAGCTTTCTTT.

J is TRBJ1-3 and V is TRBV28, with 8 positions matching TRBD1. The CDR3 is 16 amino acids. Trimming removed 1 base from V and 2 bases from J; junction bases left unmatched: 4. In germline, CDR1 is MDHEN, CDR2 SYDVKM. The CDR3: CASSLSLQGAGNTIYF. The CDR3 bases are TGTGCCAGCAGTTTATCGTTACAGGGGGCTGGAAACACCATATATTTT.

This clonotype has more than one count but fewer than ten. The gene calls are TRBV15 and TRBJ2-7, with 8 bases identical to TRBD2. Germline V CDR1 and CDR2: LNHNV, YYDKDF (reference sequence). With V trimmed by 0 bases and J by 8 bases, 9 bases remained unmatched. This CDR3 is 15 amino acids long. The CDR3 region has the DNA TGTGCCACCAGCAGAGATGGGCGGGGCGGGGGGAAGCAGTACTTC. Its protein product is CATSRDGRGGGKQYF.

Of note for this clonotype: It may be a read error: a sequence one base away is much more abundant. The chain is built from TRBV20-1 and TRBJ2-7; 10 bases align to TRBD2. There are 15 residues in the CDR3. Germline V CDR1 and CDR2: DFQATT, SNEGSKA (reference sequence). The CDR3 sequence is CSALGTGTSVYGQYF. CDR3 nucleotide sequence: TGCAGTGCTCTCGGAACCGGGACTAGCGTTTACGGGCAGTACTTC.

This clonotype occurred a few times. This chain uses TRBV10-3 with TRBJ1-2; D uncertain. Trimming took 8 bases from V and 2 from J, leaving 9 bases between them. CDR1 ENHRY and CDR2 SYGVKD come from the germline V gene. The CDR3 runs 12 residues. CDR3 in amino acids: CAIAAGNYGYTF. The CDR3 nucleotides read TGTGCCATCGCGGCCGGAAACTATGGCTACACCTTC.

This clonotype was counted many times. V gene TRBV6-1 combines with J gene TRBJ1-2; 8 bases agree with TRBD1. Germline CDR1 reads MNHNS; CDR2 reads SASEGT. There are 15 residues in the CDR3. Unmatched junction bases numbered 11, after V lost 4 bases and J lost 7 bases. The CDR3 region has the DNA TGTGCCAGCAGTGTGAGAATGGGACAGGAAGGTGGCTACACCTTC. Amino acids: CASSVRMGQEGGYTF.

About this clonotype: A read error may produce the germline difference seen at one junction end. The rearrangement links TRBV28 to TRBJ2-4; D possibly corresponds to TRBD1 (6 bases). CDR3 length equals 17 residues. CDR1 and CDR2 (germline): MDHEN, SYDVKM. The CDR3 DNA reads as TGTGCCAGCAGTTTACTTACTCTCTCGAGGGACAAAAACATTCAGTGCTTC. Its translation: CASSLLTLSRDKNIQCF.